This entry describes one T cell receptor (beta chain). No antigen is known for it. Triplicate roughly 300,000-cell sorts were made of each CD8+ T cell subset. The CDR3 contains 16 residues. CDR1 and CDR2 (germline): SGHDT, YYEEEE. The entry originates in a study of CXCR3-negative and CXCR3-positive naive CD8 T cells. As for the study in general: The TRB read total, some 150 million, broke down to about 1.5 +/- 0.3 million reads per library.

Whole-study results and caveats: Higher TRB CDR3 hydrophobicity marked CXCR3-positive naive cells relative to CXCR3-negative naive cells. Naive subsets had comparable surface CD5; TCR strength was inferred from TRB CDR3 properties.

Preparation of TRB cDNA libraries relied on 5' RACE carrying UMI labels. Reprocessing the 5' RACE reads, TCRdb reports a single entry for every CDR3 protein and omits DNA. This sample's clone table lists tens of thousands of distinct CDR3 sequences. This TCR came from a human donor in good health. Some clones in this sample may be carry-over from other donors' samples. Specimen: naive CXCR3- CD8+ T cells from blood. Described subset: CD45RO-CCR7+CD27+CD95- naive CD8+ T cells lacking CXCR3 (TNR3-). The chain couples TRBV5-6 to TRBJ1-2; TCRdb proposes TRBD1, but this gene call is untestable without DNA. The CDR3 is CASSLSTRGGNYGYTF.